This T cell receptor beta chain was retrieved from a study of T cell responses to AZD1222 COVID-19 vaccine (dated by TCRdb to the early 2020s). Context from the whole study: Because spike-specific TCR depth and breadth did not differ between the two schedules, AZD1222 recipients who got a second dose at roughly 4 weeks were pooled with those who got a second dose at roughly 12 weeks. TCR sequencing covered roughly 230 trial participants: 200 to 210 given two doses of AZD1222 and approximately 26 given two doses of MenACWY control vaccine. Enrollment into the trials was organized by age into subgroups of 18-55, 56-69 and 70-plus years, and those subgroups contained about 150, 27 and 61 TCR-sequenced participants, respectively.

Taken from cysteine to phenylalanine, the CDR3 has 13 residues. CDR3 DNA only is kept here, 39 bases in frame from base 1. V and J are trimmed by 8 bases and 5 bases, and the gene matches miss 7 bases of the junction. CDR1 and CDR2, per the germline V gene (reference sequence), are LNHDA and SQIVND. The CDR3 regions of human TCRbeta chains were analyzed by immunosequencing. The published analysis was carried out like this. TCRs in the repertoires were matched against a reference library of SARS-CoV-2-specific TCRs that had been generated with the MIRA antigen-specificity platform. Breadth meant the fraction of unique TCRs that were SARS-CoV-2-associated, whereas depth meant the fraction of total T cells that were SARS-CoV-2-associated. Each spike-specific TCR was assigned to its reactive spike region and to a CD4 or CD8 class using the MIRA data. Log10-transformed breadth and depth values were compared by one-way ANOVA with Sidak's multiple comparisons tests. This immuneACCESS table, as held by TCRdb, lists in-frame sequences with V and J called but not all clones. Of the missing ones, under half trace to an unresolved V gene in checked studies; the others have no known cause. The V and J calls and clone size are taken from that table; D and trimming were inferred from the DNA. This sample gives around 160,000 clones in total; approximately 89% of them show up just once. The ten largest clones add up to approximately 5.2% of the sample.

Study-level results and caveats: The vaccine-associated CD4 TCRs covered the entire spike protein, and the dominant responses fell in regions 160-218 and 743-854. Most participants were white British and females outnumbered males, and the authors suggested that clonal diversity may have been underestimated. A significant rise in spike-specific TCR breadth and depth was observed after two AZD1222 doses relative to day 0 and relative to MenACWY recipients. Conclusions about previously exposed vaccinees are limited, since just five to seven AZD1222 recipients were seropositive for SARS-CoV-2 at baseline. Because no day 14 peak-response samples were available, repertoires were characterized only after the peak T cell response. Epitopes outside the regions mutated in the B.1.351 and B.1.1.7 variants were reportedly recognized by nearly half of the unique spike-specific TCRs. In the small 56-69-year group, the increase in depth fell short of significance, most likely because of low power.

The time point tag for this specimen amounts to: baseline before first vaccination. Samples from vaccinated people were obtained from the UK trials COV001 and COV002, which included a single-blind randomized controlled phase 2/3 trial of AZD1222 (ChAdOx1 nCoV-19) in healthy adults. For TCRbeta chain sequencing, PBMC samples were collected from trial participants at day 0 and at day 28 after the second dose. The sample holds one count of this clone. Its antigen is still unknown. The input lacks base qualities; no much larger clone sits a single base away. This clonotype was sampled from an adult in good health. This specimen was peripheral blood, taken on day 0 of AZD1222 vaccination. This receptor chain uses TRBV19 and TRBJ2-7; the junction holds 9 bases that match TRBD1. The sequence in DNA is TGTGCCAGTGGGGGACAGGGCTGGGACGAGCAGTACTTC. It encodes CASGGQGWDEQYF. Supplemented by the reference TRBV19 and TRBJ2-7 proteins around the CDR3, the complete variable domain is DGGITQSPKYLFRKEGQNVTLSCEQNLNHDAMYWYRQDPGQGLRLIYYSQIVNDFQKGDIAEGYSVSREKKESFPLTVTSAQKNPTAFYLCASGGQGWDEQYFGPGTRLTVT.